Listed here are 7 T cell receptor beta chains from one sample, sequenced in a study of blood T cell repertoires in COVID-19. Produced via immunoSEQ multiplex PCR; TCRdb's table is partial and in-frame only. The sample lists approximately 140,000 clones, roughly 76% occurring once. The specimen sequenced was peripheral blood. These receptors were obtained from a man older than 75 with acute or convalescent COVID-19.

The rearrangement links TRBV11-2 to TRBJ1-2, with D perhaps TRBD1 (5 bases). Trimming stripped 1 base from V and 4 bases from J, with 16 bases between. This CDR3 comprises 16 residues. Germline V CDR1 and CDR2: SGHAT, FQNNGV. CDR3 region: CASSLGLSGVTYGYTF. For the CDR3, the DNA is TGTGCCAGCAGCTTAGGCCTCTCGGGGGTTACCTATGGCTACACCTTC.

V gene TRBV7-2 combines with J gene TRBJ2-6; a possible D gene is TRBD1 (5 bases). Trimming removed 5 bases from V and 2 bases from J, with 10 bases in between. Germline V CDR1 and CDR2: SGHTA, FQGNSA. This CDR3 has 15 residues. CDR3 in amino acids: CASSAVGAGANVLTF. For the CDR3, the DNA is TGTGCCAGCAGCGCCGTAGGGGCTGGGGCCAACGTCCTGACTTTC.

Many counts were recorded for this clone. V gene TRBV5-1 combines with J gene TRBJ1-4, with a tentative D call TRBD1 (5 bases). The V and J ends lost 0 bases and 11 bases respectively, with 14 bases between them. Germline values: CDR1 SGHRS, CDR2 YFSETQ. This CDR3 is 14 amino acids long. The DNA for the CDR3 is TGCGCCAGCAGCTTGGACAGGCTGGGAGGGAAACTGTTTTTT. Translated: CASSLDRLGGKLFF.

The CDR3 DNA is TGTGCCAGCAGCGTAGATGGTGGGGGGTGGTACAGCTCCTACAATGAGCAGTTCTTC. Translated, it gives CASSVDGGGWYSSYNEQFF. The chain joins TRBV9 to TRBJ2-1, with D possibly being TRBD2 (6 bases). Trimming took 0 bases from V and 0 from J, leaving 19 bases between them. The CDR3 is made up of 19 amino acids. Germline CDR1 reads SGDLS; CDR2 reads YYNGEE.

The chain joins TRBV24-1 to TRBJ2-3; D possibly corresponds to TRBD1 (7 bases). Germline assignment: CDR1 KGHDR and CDR2 SFDVKD. The CDR3 is 15 residues long. Trimming cost V 7 bases and J 2 bases, with 15 bases left between them. In nucleotides, the CDR3 is TGTGCCACCAGACCTTCCAGGGGGGCCACAGATACGCAGTATTTT. Translation gives CATRPSRGATDTQYF.

This chain connects TRBV19 to TRBJ2-4; TRBD1 is a possible D gene (5 bases). The CDR3 sequence is 12 residues long. Germline V CDR1 and CDR2: LNHDA, SQIVND (reference sequence). The V end lost 5 bases, the J end lost 9 bases, and 11 bases lay between the germline ends. The CDR3 here is CASSQTVGIQYF. Written as DNA, the CDR3 is TGTGCCAGTAGTCAGACAGTTGGCATTCAGTACTTC.

This clone came up a few times. The J gene is TRBJ2-1, the V gene TRBV6-5; the D gene is possibly TRBD2 (6 bases). With 10 bases removed from V and 4 bases from J, the gap between germline ends came to 8 bases. This CDR3 comprises 11 residues. Germline values: CDR1 MNHEY, CDR2 SVGAGI. The CDR3 sequence: CATGTYNEQFF. CDR3 DNA: TGTGCCACCGGGACTTACAATGAGCAGTTCTTC.